These 5 T cell receptor beta chains were all obtained from the same sample, sequenced in a study of blood T cell repertoires in COVID-19. The table came from immunoSEQ multiplex PCR; TCRdb's copy has only in-frame clones and leaves some out. The sample lists 270,000 or so clones; roughly 85% were seen once. The sequencing sample was made of peripheral blood. These receptors were taken from a woman between 18 and 29 years old with acute or convalescent COVID-19.

The chain carries TRBV7-9 and TRBJ2-3, with D perhaps TRBD1 (5 bases). The CDR3 has 15 amino acids. V was cut by 5 bases and J by 0 bases, with 12 bases left in between. Germline V gene lookup returns CDR1 SEHNR and CDR2 FQNEAQ (reference sequence). CDR3 bases: TGTGCCAGCAGCCCGGACACCACTAGCACAGATACGCAGTATTTT. Its protein is CASSPDTTSTDTQYF.

This clone was seen a single time. The rearrangement links TRBV5-1 to TRBJ1-2; 7 bases map to TRBD1. The junction had 10 bases not matched to a gene; V was cut back by 0 bases and J by 2 bases. The length of the CDR3 is 17 residues. From germline, CDR1 is SGHRS and CDR2 YFSETQ. CDR3 in amino acids: CASSLAPEGAGNYGYTF. The CDR3 coding sequence is TGCGCCAGCAGCTTGGCCCCCGAGGGGGCGGGGAACTATGGCTACACCTTC.

The V gene is TRBV20-1, the J gene TRBJ2-1; 11 bases agree with TRBD2. The ends lost 3 bases at V and 14 bases at J; junction bases unmatched: 12. The germline V gene has CDR1 DFQATT and CDR2 SNEGSKA (reference sequence). The CDR3 length is 14 residues. In DNA, the CDR3 is TGCAGTGCTAGTTCTAGCGGGGGGAGGGCCCGTGAGTTCTTC. It is translated as CSASSSGGRAREFF.

This chain links TRBV6-5 with TRBJ1-6, with D maybe TRBD1 (5 bases). Trimming took 2 bases from V and 0 from J, leaving 5 bases between them. The germline V gene has CDR1 MNHEY and CDR2 SVGAGI. The CDR3 is made up of 15 amino acids. CDR3 sequence reads: CASSYRGSYNSPLHF. The CDR3 DNA is TGTGCCAGCAGTTACAGGGGCTCCTATAATTCACCCCTCCACTTT.

The chain links TRBV27 to TRBJ2-5; 7 bases match TRBD2. The CDR3 is made up of 16 amino acids. The V gene's germline CDR1 is MNHEY and CDR2 SMNVEV (reference sequence). J gave up 6 bases and V 5 bases, and 15 bases lay outside the gene matches. CDR3 DNA sequence: TGTGCCAGCAGTGTACTGCCGGGGGGTAGTCGGAAGACCCAGTACTTC. It translates to CASSVLPGGSRKTQYF.